This paragraph reports one TCR beta chain. Its antigen is still unknown. V was clipped by 2 bases and J by 5 bases, with 10 bases between them. CDR1 and CDR2 from the germline V gene are SGHRS and YFSETQ. This CDR3 is built from 13 residues. These data belong to a study of shared clonotypes between healthy human individuals. In the study overall: A couple of female and a few male donors aged 18 to 49 were enrolled. CD8 memory received one plate per donor, CD8 naive two, CD4 memory three and CD4 naive three.

Sequencing used immunoSEQ multiplex PCR; TCRdb keeps in-frame clones, though not all of them. The table includes roughly 650,000 clones, about 96% detected once. Whole-study findings and limits: Represented genetic and exposure-history diversity was restricted by having few donors.

The rearrangement joins TRBV5-1 to TRBJ2-5; no clear D gene. The TCR sequence derives from a woman in her twenties or thirties in good health. The sequencing input was naive CD4+ T cells sorted from blood. The subset was: CD45RA+ positively selected. The CDR3 sequence is CASSFQRWETQYF. In DNA, the CDR3 is TGCGCCAGCAGCTTCCAGAGGTGGGAGACCCAGTACTTC.